Each of the 2 T cell receptor beta chains below was sequenced from the same sample in a study of blood T cell repertoires in COVID-19. Using immunoSEQ multiplex PCR, the repertoire was profiled, and TCRdb retains in-frame clones only, with some absent. The table records 65,000 to 95,000 clones, about 89% of them present only once. The specimen sequenced was peripheral blood. These receptors came from a man aged 50 or older with COVID-19, enrolled during active disease.

The V and J genes are TRBV5-5 and TRBJ2-6; D gene uncertain. Germline loops: CDR1 SGHKS, CDR2 YYEKEE (reference sequence). Trimming took 0 bases from V and 0 from J, leaving 4 bases between them. The CDR3 has 15 amino acids. In DNA form, the CDR3 reads TGTGCCAGCAGCTTGGACGGCTCTGGGGCCAACGTCCTGACTTTC. Its translation: CASSLDGSGANVLTF.

V is TRBV19 and J is TRBJ2-5, with TRBD1 identical over 9 bases. Germline CDR1 and CDR2: LNHDA and SQIVND (reference sequence). With V trimmed by 3 bases and J by 2 bases, 1 base remained unmatched. The CDR3 is made up of 14 amino acids. CDR3 sequence: CASSIGTGQETQYF. In DNA, the CDR3 is TGTGCCAGTAGTATCGGGACAGGGCAAGAGACCCAGTACTTC.